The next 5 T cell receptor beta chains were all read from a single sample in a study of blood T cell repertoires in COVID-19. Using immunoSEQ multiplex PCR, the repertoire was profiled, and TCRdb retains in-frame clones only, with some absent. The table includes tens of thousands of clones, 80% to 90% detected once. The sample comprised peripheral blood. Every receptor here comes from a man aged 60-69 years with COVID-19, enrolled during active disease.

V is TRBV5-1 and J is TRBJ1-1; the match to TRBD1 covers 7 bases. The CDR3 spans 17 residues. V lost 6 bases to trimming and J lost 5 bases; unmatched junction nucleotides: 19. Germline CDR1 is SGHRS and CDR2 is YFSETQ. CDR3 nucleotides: TGCGCCAGCAACCCCCAGGGGACAGCACCCGGAGGGACTGAAGCTTTCTTT. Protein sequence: CASNPQGTAPGGTEAFF.

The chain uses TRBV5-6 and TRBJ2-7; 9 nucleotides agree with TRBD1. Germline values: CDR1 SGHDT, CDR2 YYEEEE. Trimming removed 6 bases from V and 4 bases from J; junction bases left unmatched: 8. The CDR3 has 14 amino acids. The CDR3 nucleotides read TGTGCCAGCACCCGACAGGGGGGTGGGTACGAGCAGTACTTC. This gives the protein CASTRQGGGYEQYF. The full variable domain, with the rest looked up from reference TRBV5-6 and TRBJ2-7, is DAGVTQSPTHLIKTRGQQVTLRCSPKSGHDTVSWYQQALGQGPQFIFQYYEEEERQRGNFPDRFSGHQFPNYSSELNVNALLLGDSALYLCASTRQGGGYEQYFGPGTRLTVT.

DNA for the CDR3: TGTGCCAGCTCACCCTTAGTGGCGGGAGGGCTATCCTACAATGAGCAGTTCTTC. Protein product: CASSPLVAGGLSYNEQFF. V is TRBV18 and J is TRBJ2-1; 9 bases align to TRBD2. The V and J ends lost 3 bases and 1 base, in that order; junction bases with no gene match: 10. CDR1 and CDR2 from the germline V gene are KGHSH and LQKENI. CDR3 length equals 18 residues.

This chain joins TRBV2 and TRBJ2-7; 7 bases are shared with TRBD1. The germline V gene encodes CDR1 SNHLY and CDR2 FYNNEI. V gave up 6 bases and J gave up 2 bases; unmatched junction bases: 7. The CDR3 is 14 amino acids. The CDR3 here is CASRVDRVTYEQYF. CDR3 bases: TGTGCCAGCAGGGTCGACAGGGTCACCTACGAGCAGTACTTC. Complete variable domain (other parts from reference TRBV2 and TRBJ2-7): EPEVTQTPSHQVTQMGQEVILRCVPISNHLYFYWYRQILGQKVEFLVSFYNNEISEKSEIFDDQFSVERPDGSNFTLKIRSTKLEDSAMYFCASRVDRVTYEQYFGPGTRLTVT.

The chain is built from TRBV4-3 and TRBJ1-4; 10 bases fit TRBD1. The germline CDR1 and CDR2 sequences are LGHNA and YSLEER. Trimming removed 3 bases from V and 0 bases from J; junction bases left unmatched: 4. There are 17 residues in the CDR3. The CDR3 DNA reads TGCGCCAGCAGCCAGGGGGACAGGGGAGCAACTAATGAAAAACTGTTTTTT. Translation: CASSQGDRGATNEKLFF.